This T cell receptor (beta chain) originates from a study of cytomegalovirus exposure and HLA in healthy donors. 60 Vbeta and 13 Jbeta primers were used in PCR. Profiling relied on immunoSEQ multiplex PCR, and the TCRdb table lists in-frame clones only, not all of them. The sample has approximately 110,000 clones, 73% seen once. Sequencing used PBMCs. This clonotype was obtained from a man aged 35 to 55 in good health and CMV-seronegative.

The CDR3 DNA is TGTGCCAGCTCACCCGGACAGGGGAAGGGTGAAAAACTGTTTTTT. Translation: CASSPGQGKGEKLFF. The rearrangement joins TRBV18 to TRBJ1-4; 9 nucleotides agree with TRBD1. From germline, CDR1 is KGHSH and CDR2 LQKENI. This CDR3 is built from 15 residues. V shed 3 bases and J 7 bases; nucleotides not matched to a gene: 6.